This record concerns one T cell receptor beta chain sequence. Its specific antigen is unknown. The input lacks base qualities; no much larger clone sits a single base away. Following the manufacturer's instructions, TCR beta CDR3 regions were amplified by multiplex PCR with the immunoSEQ immune profiling system. An Illumina NextSeq system was used to carry out the sequencing. The authors' pipeline ran thus. Sequence data were processed on the immunoSEQ Analyzer platform, and clonality was calculated as the square root of Simpson's index of productive rearrangements. Similarity in V and J usage was measured by Jensen-Shannon distance, and OLGA was used to compute CDR3 generation probabilities. The immuneACCESS database (August 2020) and VDJdb (December 2020) were searched for shared CDR3 sequences. TCRdb carries this immuneACCESS record with in-frame sequences only. Its versions omit some clonotypes, under half of them owing to an unresolved V gene in the studies checked, with the rest unexplained. For V, J and clone size, that table is used; D and trimming come from the DNA. For this sample the table gives 25,000 to 30,000 clones, of which approximately 90% were detected only once. The ten largest clones represent about 0.54% of the sample.

The twin pairs came from the European Cystic Fibrosis Twin and Sibling Study Cohort, which recruited patients from 158 CF clinics across 14 European countries. Zygosity and CFTR genotype were verified in-house, and zygosity was tested by multiplex PCR of nine short tandem repeat loci. Peripheral blood was sampled from each twin, and clinical parameters were recorded on the day of blood sampling. Genomic DNA was isolated from peripheral blood cells with phenol/chloroform and kept in TE buffer at 4 degrees C. The data were taken from a study of monozygotic twins with cystic fibrosis (dated by TCRdb to the early 2020s). About the full investigation: Barcoded libraries were prepared from three micrograms of fragmented DNA with around 15 PCR cycles. To gauge how much genetics shapes V and J gene usage, the researchers compared TCR beta repertoires both within and across 16 monozygotic twin pairs who have cystic fibrosis. Made up mostly of children and adolescents, the cohort included ten female and six male twin pairs ranging in age from 2.0 to 36.4 years, with a median of about 9 years. On the day of blood sampling, twins were ranked among 850 to 1,100 cohort participants for weight-for-height and for FEVPerc (FEV1 disease centile). Data for three of the twin pairs had previously been reported in another context. General study outcomes and caveats: Sharing of nucleotide-identical clonotypes was significantly greater within monozygotic CF twin pairs than between unrelated CF individuals (P = 0.000026, Mann-Whitney). V gene usage was most similar to the co-twin for 13 of 16 pairs, and J usage for 8 of 16 pairs, suggesting genetic constraints. Only a small cohort was studied, and no association of shared CDR3 numbers with age, concordance or disease severity was found. Simpson clonality was found to be generally low (median about 0.009), suggesting a naive-dominated repertoire, although higher clonality was observed in the most severely affected patients.

In the germline V gene, CDR1 corresponds to LGHNA and CDR2 to YSLEER. V drops 2 bases and J drops 0 bases, leaving 17 bases in between. From its cysteine to its phenylalanine, the CDR3 spans 19 amino acids. The DNA shown is the 57-base CDR3, in frame from base 1. The sequenced sample consisted of blood. The chain is encoded by TRBV4-3 joined to TRBJ2-6; the D segment could be TRBD1, given 5 matching bases. The clonotype comes from a girl aged 2-10 years with cystic fibrosis. The DNA sequence is TGCGCCAGCAGCCAAACCCCTTCCGGTAGGGGCTCTGGGGCCAACGTCCTGACTTTC. This sequence encodes CASSQTPSGRGSGANVLTF.